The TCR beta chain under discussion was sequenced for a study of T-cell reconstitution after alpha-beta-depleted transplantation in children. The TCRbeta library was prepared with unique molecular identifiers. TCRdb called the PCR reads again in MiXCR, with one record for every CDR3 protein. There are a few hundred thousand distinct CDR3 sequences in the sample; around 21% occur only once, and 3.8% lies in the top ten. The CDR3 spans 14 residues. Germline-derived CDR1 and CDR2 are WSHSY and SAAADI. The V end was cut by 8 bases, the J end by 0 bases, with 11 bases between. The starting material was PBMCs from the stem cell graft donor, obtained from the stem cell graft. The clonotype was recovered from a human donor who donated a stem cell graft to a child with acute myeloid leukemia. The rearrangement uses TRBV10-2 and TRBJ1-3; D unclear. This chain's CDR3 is CASPPWSSGNTIYF. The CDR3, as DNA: TGCGCCAGCCCCCCGTGGAGCTCTGGAAACACCATATATTTT.